A selection of T cell receptor beta chains follows, all from one sample in a study of beta chain features in type 1 diabetes. The assay was immunoSEQ multiplex PCR, and TCRdb's table has in-frame clones only and misses some. The table has about 270,000 clones, about 14% seen once. The specimen sequenced was naive CD4+ T cells from blood. These receptors came from a woman aged 40-49 years in good health. Each CDR3 is given without its conserved first and last residue. The order of the fields is CDR3 length, J gene, V gene, CDR3 protein.

length: 15; J: TRBJ1-5; V: TRBV7-2; CDR3: ASSSSRDRGLGQPQH
length: 12; J: TRBJ1-5; V: TRBV4-1; CDR3: ASSQVPGGQPQH
length: 13; J: TRBJ1-5; V: TRBV7-2; CDR3: ASSPDRGQDQPQH
length: 11; J: TRBJ1-2; V: TRBV6-5; CDR3: ASSYRQGGGYT
length: 13; J: TRBJ2-5; V: TRBV9; CDR3: ASSVAGGLVETQY
length: 13; J: TRBJ1-5; V: TRBV2; CDR3: ASKGQLYGDQPQH
length: 13; J: TRBJ2-1; V: TRBV11-2; CDR3: ASTTQTSGYNEQF
length: 13; J: TRBJ2-7; V: TRBV19; CDR3: ASSMGSGGTYEQY
length: 12; J: TRBJ2-7; V: TRBV18; CDR3: ASSPPGTGYEQY
length: 12; J: TRBJ2-2; V: TRBV7-2; CDR3: ASSSDRADGELF
length: 13; J: TRBJ2-1; V: TRBV5-1; CDR3: ASSLGLGTNNEQF
length: 10; J: TRBJ2-7; V: TRBV4-3; CDR3: ASSLTAGEQY
length: 12; J: TRBJ1-5; V: TRBV7-6; CDR3: ASSLGGDNQPQH
length: 14; J: TRBJ2-6; V: TRBV27; CDR3: ASSLFADSGANVLT
length: 13; J: TRBJ2-7; V: TRBV19; CDR3: ASSIRGGPSYEQY
length: 13; J: TRBJ2-7; V: TRBV10-2; CDR3: ASSYPGLDSYEQY
length: 11; J: TRBJ1-2; V: TRBV27; CDR3: ASSLQGSYGYT
length: 12; J: TRBJ2-3; V: TRBV6-1; CDR3: ASSQDRGPDTQY
length: 11; J: TRBJ2-7; V: TRBV7-7; CDR3: ASSLQVSYEQY
length: 11; J: TRBJ2-5; V: TRBV5-4; CDR3: ASGTAAQETQY
length: 14; J: TRBJ1-2; V: TRBV4-1; CDR3: ASSQVSRQGPYGYT
length: 13; J: TRBJ2-5; V: TRBV9; CDR3: ASSVVRGLGETQY
length: 12; J: TRBJ1-5; V: TRBV7-2; CDR3: ASSSRQLNQPQH
length: 12; J: TRBJ1-2; V: TRBV19; CDR3: ASSELAGRGGYT
length: 11; J: TRBJ1-1; V: TRBV19; CDR3: ASKVERVTEAF
length: 10; J: TRBJ1-2; V: TRBV19; CDR3: ASSGTGYGYT
length: 12; J: TRBJ1-5; V: TRBV5-6; CDR3: ASSQGQGGQPQH
length: 14; J: TRBJ1-3; V: TRBV7-9; CDR3: ASSPLLGQNRNTIY
length: 13; J: TRBJ2-3; V: TRBV5-5; CDR3: ASSLAPIGDYTQY
length: 14; J: TRBJ2-6; V: TRBV6-5; CDR3: ASSFGTGPTTNVLT
length: 15; J: TRBJ2-7; V: TRBV5-6; CDR3: ASSLVVVGTGSYEQY
length: 12; J: TRBJ1-1; V: TRBV7-2; CDR3: ASSRDRGPTEAF
length: 12; J: TRBJ2-1; V: TRBV5-4; CDR3: ASSFVSSADEQF
length: 17; J: TRBJ1-1; V: TRBV10-3; CDR3: AISESNFPRGRMNTEAF
length: 13; J: TRBJ1-2; V: TRBV9; CDR3: ASSQGLTGNYGYT
length: 12; J: TRBJ2-7; V: TRBV10-3; CDR3: AISERLISSEQY
length: 12; J: TRBJ1-4; V: TRBV2; CDR3: ASRAVATNEKLF
length: 12; J: TRBJ2-5; V: TRBV5-1; CDR3: ASSPRGLTETQY
length: 12; J: TRBJ1-6; V: TRBV7-6; CDR3: ASSSGQSNSPLH
length: 15; J: TRBJ2-7; V: TRBV11-2; CDR3: ASSPPYQTGRSYEQY
length: 13; J: TRBJ2-1; V: TRBV6-6; CDR3: ASSRAGGDYNEQF
length: 15; J: TRBJ1-6; V: TRBV7-2; CDR3: ASSLGDRAPYNSPLH
length: 12; J: TRBJ1-6; V: TRBV28; CDR3: ATRPHRRGSPLH
length: 12; J: TRBJ1-1; V: TRBV2; CDR3: ARLSTGKNTEAF
length: 14; J: TRBJ1-5; V: TRBV7-8; CDR3: ASSLDPGQGDQPQH
length: 12; J: TRBJ2-7; V: TRBV7-2; CDR3: ASSSRGEYYEQY
length: 12; J: TRBJ2-7; V: TRBV4-2; CDR3: ASSQGTSAYEQY
length: 12; J: TRBJ1-2; V: TRBV5-6; CDR3: ASSPGQGKYGYT
length: 15; J: TRBJ2-5; V: TRBV4-1; CDR3: ASSQPPPRGRMETQY
length: 14; J: TRBJ2-3; V: TRBV2; CDR3: ASSEERGTWTDTQY
length: 11; J: TRBJ1-2; V: TRBV7-2; CDR3: ASSPGQGLGYT
length: 13; J: TRBJ1-2; V: TRBV7-2; CDR3: ASSPPDKVFYGYT
length: 14; J: TRBJ1-6; V: TRBV4-1; CDR3: ASSQGIGQGDSPLH
length: 12; J: TRBJ2-3; V: TRBV7-2; CDR3: ASSLGLAPDTQY
length: 17; J: TRBJ2-3; V: TRBV18; CDR3: ASSPNLAAERMRTDTQY
length: 12; J: TRBJ2-3; V: TRBV6-1; CDR3: ASGRRDSTDTQY
length: 13; J: TRBJ2-5; V: TRBV19; CDR3: ASSGTSGGQETQY
length: 14; J: TRBJ2-7; V: TRBV6-6; CDR3: ASSYSTGASGYEQY